The 21 T cell receptor beta chains reported below all come from one sample, sequenced in a study of shared clonotypes between healthy human individuals. Sequenced by immunoSEQ multiplex PCR; TCRdb stores in-frame clones only, minus some. Counted here are some 1,400,000 clones, roughly 95% occurring once; the ten biggest clones make up approximately 1.2%. Input material: naive CD4+ T cells sorted from blood. Noted subset: CD45RA+ positively selected. The receptors derive from a man between 25 and 39 years old in good health.

This clone was seen just once. This chain joins TRBV11-1 and TRBJ1-5; no firm D call. Trimming cost V 1 base and J 10 bases, with 8 bases left between them. From germline, CDR1 is SGHAT and CDR2 FQDESV (reference sequence). This CDR3 is 12 amino acids long. The CDR3 protein is CASSLVEHPQHF. Here the CDR3 DNA reads TGTGCCAGCAGCTTAGTAGAGCATCCCCAGCATTTT.

The V and J genes are TRBV5-8 and TRBJ1-3; D uncertain. CDR3 length: 13 amino acids. Trimming took 9 bases from V and 0 from J, leaving 10 bases between them. Germline V gene data show CDR1 as SGHTS and CDR2 as YDEGEE. This CDR3 reads CAIGQVSGNTIYF. The CDR3 DNA reads as TGTGCCATAGGTCAAGTCTCTGGAAACACCATATATTTT.

The gene calls are TRBV28 and TRBJ2-1; 12 bases map to TRBD2. This CDR3 is 16 amino acids long. The germline gives CDR1 MDHEN, CDR2 SYDVKM. V was clipped by 3 bases and J by 6 bases; unmatched bases: 6. CDR3 amino acids: CASSLPSGRVGNEQFF. As DNA, the CDR3 is TGTGCCAGCAGTTTGCCTAGCGGGAGGGTGGGCAATGAGCAGTTCTTC.

The chain employs TRBV7-9 and TRBJ1-5; 7 bases align to TRBD1. The CDR3 has 13 amino acids. Trimming removed 5 bases from V and 4 bases from J; junction bases left unmatched: 2. CDR1 is SEHNR and CDR2 is FQNEAQ in the germline V gene (reference sequence). CDR3 sequence: CASSATGNQPQHF. CDR3 nucleotides: TGTGCCAGCAGCGCGACAGGGAATCAGCCCCAGCATTTT.

V and J are TRBV19 and TRBJ2-4; possible D gene TRBD1, 6 bases. CDR3 length: 14 residues. V was trimmed by 5 bases and J by 3 bases, leaving 11 bases between them. The V gene's germline CDR1 is LNHDA and CDR2 SQIVND (reference sequence). CDR3 sequence reads: CASSVMDSKNIQYF. The CDR3 DNA is TGTGCCAGTAGTGTCATGGACAGCAAAAACATTCAGTACTTC.

The CDR3 region is CASSLDPRGWTGANVLTF. DNA for the CDR3: TGTGCCAGCAGTTTAGATCCCCGGGGGTGGACTGGGGCCAACGTCCTGACTTTC. This chain connects TRBV27 to TRBJ2-6; the D gene is possibly TRBD2 (6 bases). The V gene lost 2 bases and the J gene lost 2 bases, with 16 bases spanning the gap. CDR3 length equals 18 residues. CDR1 is MNHEY and CDR2 is SMNVEV in the germline V gene (reference sequence). The complete variable domain, with remaining parts taken from reference TRBV27 and TRBJ2-6, reads EAQVTQNPRYLITVTGKKLTVTCSQNMNHEYMSWYRQDPGLGLRQIYYSMNVEVTDKGDVPEGYKVSRKEKRNFPLILESPSPNQTSLYFCASSLDPRGWTGANVLTFGAGSRLTVL.

The chain links TRBV7-2 to TRBJ2-3; D is possibly TRBD1 (6 bases). This CDR3 spans 14 amino acids. CDR1 SGHTA and CDR2 FQGNSA come from the germline V gene. Deletions cut 5 bases from V and 6 bases from J, with 15 bases between. CDR3 region: CASSRDRPGDTQYF. The CDR3 nucleotides are TGTGCCAGCAGCCGAGACAGGCCCGGGGATACGCAGTATTTT.

V is TRBV5-1 and J is TRBJ1-1; 8 positions match TRBD1. Germline V gives CDR1 SGHRS, CDR2 YFSETQ. There are 17 residues in the CDR3. V lost 0 bases, J lost 0 bases, and 7 bases stayed unmatched. CDR3 residues: CASSLGQGRVMNTEAFF. CDR3 DNA: TGCGCCAGCAGCTTGGGACAGGGGAGAGTCATGAACACTGAAGCTTTCTTT.

The chain has TRBV5-1 and TRBJ2-3; 8 bases map to TRBD1. Germline CDR1 and CDR2: SGHRS and YFSETQ. V shed 4 bases and J 3 bases; nucleotides not matched to a gene: 7. The CDR3 spans 15 residues. The CDR3 DNA sequence: TGCGCCAGCAGCCCCCGGCAGGGGGCTACAGATACGCAGTATTTT. It translates to CASSPRQGATDTQYF. Full variable domain (rest looked up from reference TRBV5-1 and TRBJ2-3): KAGVTQTPRYLIKTRGQQVTLSCSPISGHRSVSWYQQTPGQGLQFLFEYFSETQRNKGNFPGRFSGRQFSNSRSEMNVSTLELGDSALYLCASSPRQGATDTQYFGPGTRLTVL.

The chain couples TRBV9 to TRBJ2-5; D remains unclear. Germline CDR1 SGDLS, CDR2 YYNGEE. Trimming removed 3 bases from V and 4 bases from J, with 13 bases in between. The CDR3 totals 14 residues. CDR3: CASSGSINIETQYF. The CDR3 DNA is TGTGCCAGCAGCGGGTCTATCAACATAGAGACCCAGTACTTC.

This chain joins TRBV5-1 and TRBJ2-2; D remains unclear. Germline values: CDR1 SGHRS, CDR2 YFSETQ. CDR3 length equals 16 residues. V dropped 0 bases and J dropped 1 base, with 10 bases sitting between them. The CDR3 nucleotides read TGCGCCAGCAGCTTGGTTGCCCATCTGAACACCGGGGAGCTGTTTTTT. Its translation is CASSLVAHLNTGELFF.

The chain carries TRBV18 and TRBJ2-6, with TRBD1 identical over 8 bases. The J segment lost 4 bases and the V segment lost 0 bases, leaving 11 bases of the junction unmatched. The CDR3 is made up of 19 amino acids. Per the germline V gene, CDR1 is KGHSH and CDR2 is LQKENI. The CDR3 region has the DNA TGTGCCAGCTCACCACCCCAGGACAGGGCTGTCGCAGGGGCCAACGTCCTGACTTTC. The encoded protein is CASSPPQDRAVAGANVLTF.

The chain employs TRBV7-2 and TRBJ2-1; TRBD2 agrees at 9 bases. The CDR3 is 15 amino acids. The V segment lost 4 bases and the J segment 5 bases; nucleotides outside the gene matches: 6. The germline CDR1 and CDR2 sequences are SGHTA and FQGNSA. The CDR3 sequence: CASSSRAGGHNEQFF. The CDR3 nucleotides are TGTGCCAGCAGCTCACGGGCGGGAGGGCACAATGAGCAGTTCTTC.

CDR3 sequence reads: CASSLSPMSNQPQHF. The CDR3, as DNA: TGCGCCAGCAGCTTGAGTCCGATGAGCAATCAGCCCCAGCATTTT. The chain couples TRBV5-1 to TRBJ1-5, with no clear D. V was pared by 1 base and J by 1 base, with 9 bases between. Germline V gene data show CDR1 as SGHRS and CDR2 as YFSETQ. The CDR3 runs to 15 residues.

On this clone: Different DNA sequences within this sample yield the same CDR3. The rearrangement links TRBV20-1 to TRBJ2-1; D unresolved. Trimming pared 4 bases from V and 7 bases from J, leaving 5 bases between. Germline CDR1 and CDR2: DFQATT and SNEGSKA (reference sequence). CDR3 length equals 10 residues. The CDR3 DNA reads as TGCAGTGCTAAATTAAATGAGCAGTTCTTC. Its protein product is CSAKLNEQFF.

V gene TRBV30 combines with J gene TRBJ2-2; TRBD2 might be the D (6 bases). V lost 4 bases and J lost 5, with 26 bases in between. In germline, CDR1 is GTSNPN, CDR2 SVGIG (reference sequence). This CDR3 region has 18 residues. In nucleotides, the CDR3 is TGTGCCTGGACCTCGGGAGTTCTGCCGGGAGTGAGAACCGGGGAGCTGTTTTTT. Its protein is CAWTSGVLPGVRTGELFF.

The genes are TRBV7-9 and TRBJ2-1, with D unclear. The V end lost 3 bases, the J end lost 0 bases, and 9 bases lay between the germline ends. Germline CDR1 SEHNR, CDR2 FQNEAQ (reference sequence). The CDR3 runs to 15 residues. Written as DNA, the CDR3 is TGTGCCAGCAGCTTGCCGGGTCTCTCCTACAATGAGCAGTTCTTC. Translating it yields CASSLPGLSYNEQFF.

The chain combines TRBV18 with TRBJ2-5; D not certain. This CDR3 is 11 amino acids long. CDR1 KGHSH and CDR2 LQKENI come from the germline V gene. Deletions cut 4 bases from V and 7 bases from J, with 7 bases between. CDR3 amino acids: CASSRPGTQYF. CDR3 DNA sequence: TGTGCCAGCTCACGGCCGGGGACCCAGTACTTC.

The rearrangement joins TRBV5-4 to TRBJ2-5; perhaps TRBD2 as D (5 bases). This CDR3 is built from 11 residues. The V and J ends lost 5 bases and 4 bases respectively, with 6 bases between them. Germline V gene data show CDR1 as SGHNT and CDR2 as YYREEE (reference sequence). CDR3 DNA: TGTGCCAGCAGAGAGGGAGAGACCCAGTACTTC. It specifies CASREGETQYF.

In nucleotides, the CDR3 is TGTGCCAACAGTCGGGGCCTAACAGATACGCAGTATTTT. Protein product: CANSRGLTDTQYF. The chain links TRBV11-2 to TRBJ2-3; TRBD1 or TRBD2 may be the D gene (5 bases each). Germline-derived CDR1 and CDR2 are SGHAT and FQNNGV. The V end lost 10 bases, the J end lost 3 bases, and 14 bases lay between the germline ends. The CDR3 is 13 amino acids.

The chain joins TRBV11-2 to TRBJ1-2, with 9 positions matching TRBD1. The trim removed 5 bases at V and 2 bases at J, leaving 9 bases unmatched. This CDR3 region has 16 residues. Germline V CDR1 and CDR2: SGHAT, FQNNGV. The CDR3 loop reads CASSPRPGTGNYGYTF. CDR3 bases: TGTGCCAGCAGCCCGCGTCCCGGGACAGGGAACTATGGCTACACCTTC. Using reference TRBV11-2 and TRBJ1-2 for the parts outside the CDR3, the full variable domain is EAGVAQSPRYKIIEKRQSVAFWCNPISGHATLYWYQQILGQGPKLLIQFQNNGVVDDSQLPKDRFSAERLKGVDSTLKIQPAKLEDSAVYLCASSPRPGTGNYGYTFGSGTRLTVV.